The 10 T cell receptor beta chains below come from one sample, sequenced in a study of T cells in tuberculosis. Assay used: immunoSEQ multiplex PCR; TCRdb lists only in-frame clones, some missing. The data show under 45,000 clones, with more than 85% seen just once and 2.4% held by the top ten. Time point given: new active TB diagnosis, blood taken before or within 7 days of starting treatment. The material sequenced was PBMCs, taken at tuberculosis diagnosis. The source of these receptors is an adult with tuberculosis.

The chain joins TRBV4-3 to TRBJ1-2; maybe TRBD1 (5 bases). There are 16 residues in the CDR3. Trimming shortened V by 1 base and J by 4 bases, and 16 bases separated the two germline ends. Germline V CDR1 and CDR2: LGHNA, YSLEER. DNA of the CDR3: TGCGCCAGCAGCCAAGGGACACTTGGGGTCCTCTATGGCTACACCTTC. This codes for CASSQGTLGVLYGYTF.

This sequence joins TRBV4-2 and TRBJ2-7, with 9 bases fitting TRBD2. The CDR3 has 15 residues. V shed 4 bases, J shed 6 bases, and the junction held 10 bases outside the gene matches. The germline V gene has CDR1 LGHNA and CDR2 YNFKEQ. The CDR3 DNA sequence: TGTGCCAGCAGCCCCGCAGCGGGGGGCTACCTCGAGCAGTACTTC. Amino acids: CASSPAAGGYLEQYF.

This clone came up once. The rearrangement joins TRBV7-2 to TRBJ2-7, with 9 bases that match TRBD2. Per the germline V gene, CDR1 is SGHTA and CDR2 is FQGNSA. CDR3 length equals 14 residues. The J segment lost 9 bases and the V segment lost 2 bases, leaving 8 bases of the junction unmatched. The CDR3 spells CASSLTSGSSGQYF. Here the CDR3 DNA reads TGTGCCAGCAGCTTAACTAGCGGGTCCTCGGGGCAGTACTTC.

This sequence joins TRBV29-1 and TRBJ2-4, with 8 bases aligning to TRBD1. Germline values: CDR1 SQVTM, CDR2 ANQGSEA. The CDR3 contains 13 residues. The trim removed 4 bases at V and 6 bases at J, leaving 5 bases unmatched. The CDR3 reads CSVGNGQGNIQYF. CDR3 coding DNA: TGCAGCGTTGGCAATGGACAGGGAAACATTCAGTACTTC.

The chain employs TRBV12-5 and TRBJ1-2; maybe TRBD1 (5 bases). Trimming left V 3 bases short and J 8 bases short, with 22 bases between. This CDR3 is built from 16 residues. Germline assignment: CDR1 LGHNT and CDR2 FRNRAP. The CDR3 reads CASGLTPGLGGHGYTF. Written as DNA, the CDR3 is TGTGCTAGTGGTTTAACTCCGGGACTGGGTGGGCACGGCTACACCTTC.

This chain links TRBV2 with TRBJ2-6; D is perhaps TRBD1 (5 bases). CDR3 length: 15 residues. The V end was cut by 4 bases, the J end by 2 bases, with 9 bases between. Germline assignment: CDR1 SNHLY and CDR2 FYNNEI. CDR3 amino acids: CASSATGAGANVLTF. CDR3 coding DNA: TGTGCCAGCAGTGCTACAGGTGCTGGGGCCAACGTCCTGACTTTC.

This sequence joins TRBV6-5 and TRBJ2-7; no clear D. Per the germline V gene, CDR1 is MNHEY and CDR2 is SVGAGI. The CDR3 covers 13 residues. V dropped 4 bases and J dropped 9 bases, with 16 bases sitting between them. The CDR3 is CASSSGFGEAQYF. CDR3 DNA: TGTGCCAGCAGTTCTGGATTTGGAGAGGCGCAGTACTTC.

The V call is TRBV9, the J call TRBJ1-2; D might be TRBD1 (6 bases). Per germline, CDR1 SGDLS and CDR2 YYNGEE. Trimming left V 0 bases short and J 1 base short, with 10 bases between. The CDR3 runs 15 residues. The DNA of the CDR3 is TGTGCCAGCAGCGTAGCAGGGGCACTTAACTATGGCTACACCTTC. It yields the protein CASSVAGALNYGYTF.

The CDR3 sequence: CASSIGTGGVDEQFF. The CDR3, as DNA: TGTGCCAGTAGTATAGGGACAGGGGGGGTCGATGAGCAGTTCTTC. The V gene is TRBV19, the J gene TRBJ2-1, with 10 bases lining up with TRBD1. The CDR3 extends over 15 amino acids. J was trimmed by 8 bases and V by 1 base; bases with no gene match: 5. Germline V lookup: CDR1 LNHDA, CDR2 SQIVND (reference sequence).

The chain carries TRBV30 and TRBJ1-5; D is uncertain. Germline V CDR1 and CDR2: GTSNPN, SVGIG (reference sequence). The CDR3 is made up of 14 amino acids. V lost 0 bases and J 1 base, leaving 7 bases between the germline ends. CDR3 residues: CAWSVLPSNQPQHF. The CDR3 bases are TGTGCCTGGAGTGTACTTCCGAGCAATCAGCCCCAGCATTTT.